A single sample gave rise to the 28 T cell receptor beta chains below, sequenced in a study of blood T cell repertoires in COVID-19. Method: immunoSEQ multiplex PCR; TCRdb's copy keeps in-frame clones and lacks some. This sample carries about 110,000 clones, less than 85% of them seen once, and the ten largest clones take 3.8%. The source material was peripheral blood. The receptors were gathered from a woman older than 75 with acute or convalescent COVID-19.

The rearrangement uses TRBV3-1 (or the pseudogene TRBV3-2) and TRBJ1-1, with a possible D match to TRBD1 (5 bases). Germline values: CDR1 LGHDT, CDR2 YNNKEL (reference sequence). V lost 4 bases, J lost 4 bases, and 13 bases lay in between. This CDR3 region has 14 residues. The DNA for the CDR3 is TGTGCCAGCAGCCCGAGTTCGGGGGGCACTGAAGCTTTCTTT. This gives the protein CASSPSSGGTEAFF.

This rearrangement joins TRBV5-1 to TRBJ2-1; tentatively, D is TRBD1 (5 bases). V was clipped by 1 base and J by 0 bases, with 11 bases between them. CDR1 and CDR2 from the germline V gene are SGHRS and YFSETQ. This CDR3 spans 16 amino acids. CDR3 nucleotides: TGCGCCAGCAGCTTGTTACAGGCGAGCTCCTACAATGAGCAGTTCTTC. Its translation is CASSLLQASSYNEQFF.

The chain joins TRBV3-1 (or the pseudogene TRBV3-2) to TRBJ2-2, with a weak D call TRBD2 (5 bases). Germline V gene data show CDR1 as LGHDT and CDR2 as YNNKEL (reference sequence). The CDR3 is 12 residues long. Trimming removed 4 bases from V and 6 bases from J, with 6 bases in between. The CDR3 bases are TGTGCCAGCAGCCTGGGAGCCGGGGAGCTGTTTTTT. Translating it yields CASSLGAGELFF.

CDR3 sequence: CASSFTGTGNSPLHF. CDR3 coding DNA: TGTGCCAGCAGTTTCACCGGGACAGGCAATTCACCCCTCCACTTT. The rearrangement joins TRBV6-6 to TRBJ1-6, with 8 bases identical to TRBD1. Germline lookup yields CDR1 MNHNY and CDR2 SVGAGI (reference sequence). Losses at the gene ends were 4 bases for V and 7 bases for J; bases not matched to a gene: 6. The CDR3 spans 15 residues.

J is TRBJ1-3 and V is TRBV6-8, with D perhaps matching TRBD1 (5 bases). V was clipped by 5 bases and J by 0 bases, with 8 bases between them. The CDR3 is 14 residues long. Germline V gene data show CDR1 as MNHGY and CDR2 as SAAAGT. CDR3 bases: TGTGCCAGCAGTGGACACTTCTCTGGAAACACCATATATTTT. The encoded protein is CASSGHFSGNTIYF.

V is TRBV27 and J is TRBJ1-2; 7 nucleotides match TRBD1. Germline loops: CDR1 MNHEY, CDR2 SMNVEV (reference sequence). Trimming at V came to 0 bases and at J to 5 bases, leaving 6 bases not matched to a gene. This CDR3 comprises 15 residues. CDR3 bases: TGTGCCAGCAGTTTATCCAGGGGGAATGGATATGGCTACACCTTC. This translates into CASSLSRGNGYGYTF.

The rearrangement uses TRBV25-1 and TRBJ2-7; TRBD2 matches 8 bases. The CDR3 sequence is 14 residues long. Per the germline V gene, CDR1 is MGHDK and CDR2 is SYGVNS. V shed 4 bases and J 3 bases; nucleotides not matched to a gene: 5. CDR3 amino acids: CASSAAGGSYEQYF. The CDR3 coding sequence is TGTGCCAGCAGTGCGGCGGGGGGCAGCTACGAGCAGTACTTC.

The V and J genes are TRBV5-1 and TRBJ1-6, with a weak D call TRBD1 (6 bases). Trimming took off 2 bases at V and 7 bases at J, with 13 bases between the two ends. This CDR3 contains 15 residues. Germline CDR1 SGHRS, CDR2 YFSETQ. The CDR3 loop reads CASSLAGARNSPLHF. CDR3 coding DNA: TGCGCCAGCAGCTTAGCAGGGGCGAGGAATTCACCCCTCCACTTT.

The CDR3 coding sequence is TGTGCCAGCTCACCTAGGACTAGCGGGGGGGATATAAACTCCTACGAGCAGTACTTC. Amino acid sequence: CASSPRTSGGDINSYEQYF. The chain is built from TRBV18 and TRBJ2-7, with 15 bases matching TRBD2. The germline V gene encodes CDR1 KGHSH and CDR2 LQKENI. The CDR3 length is 19 residues. V lost 3 bases and J lost 0; bases outside the gene matches: 9. Full variable domain (outside the CDR3, taken from reference TRBV18 and TRBJ2-7): NAGVMQNPRHLVRRRGQEARLRCSPMKGHSHVYWYRQLPEEGLKFMVYLQKENIIDESGMPKERFSAEFPKEGPSILRIQQVVRGDSAAYFCASSPRTSGGDINSYEQYFGPGTRLTVT.

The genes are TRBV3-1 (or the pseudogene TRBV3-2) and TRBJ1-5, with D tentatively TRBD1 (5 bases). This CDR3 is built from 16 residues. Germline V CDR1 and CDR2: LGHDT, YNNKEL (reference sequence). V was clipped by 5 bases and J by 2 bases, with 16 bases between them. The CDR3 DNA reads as TGTGCCAGCAGCTCAGGGTCCACTCGGGGCAATCAGCCCCAGCATTTT. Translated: CASSSGSTRGNQPQHF.

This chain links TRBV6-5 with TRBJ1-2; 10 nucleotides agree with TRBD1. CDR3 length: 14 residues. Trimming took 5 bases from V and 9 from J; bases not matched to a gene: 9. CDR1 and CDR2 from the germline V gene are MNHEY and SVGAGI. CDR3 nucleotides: TGTGCCAGCAGTCGACCGGGACAGGGGACTCGCTACACCTTC. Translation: CASSRPGQGTRYTF.

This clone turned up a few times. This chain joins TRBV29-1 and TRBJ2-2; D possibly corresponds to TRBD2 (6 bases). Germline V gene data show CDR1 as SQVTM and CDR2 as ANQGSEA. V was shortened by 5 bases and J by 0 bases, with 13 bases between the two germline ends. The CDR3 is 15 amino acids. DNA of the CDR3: TGCAGCGTTCGAGGGGAGGCCTCGAACACCGGGGAGCTGTTTTTT. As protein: CSVRGEASNTGELFF.

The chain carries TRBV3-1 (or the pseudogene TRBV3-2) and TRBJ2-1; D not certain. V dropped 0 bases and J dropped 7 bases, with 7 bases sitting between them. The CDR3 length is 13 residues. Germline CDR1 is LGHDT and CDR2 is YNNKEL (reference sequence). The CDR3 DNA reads TGTGCCAGCAGCCAAGATTCAGTGAATGAGCAGTTCTTC. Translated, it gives CASSQDSVNEQFF.

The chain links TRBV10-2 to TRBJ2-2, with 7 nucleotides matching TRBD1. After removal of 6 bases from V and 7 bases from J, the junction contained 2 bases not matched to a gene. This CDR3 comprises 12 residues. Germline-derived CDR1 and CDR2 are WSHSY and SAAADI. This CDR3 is CASRAGGGELFF. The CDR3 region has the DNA TGCGCCAGCAGAGCAGGGGGCGGGGAGCTGTTTTTT.

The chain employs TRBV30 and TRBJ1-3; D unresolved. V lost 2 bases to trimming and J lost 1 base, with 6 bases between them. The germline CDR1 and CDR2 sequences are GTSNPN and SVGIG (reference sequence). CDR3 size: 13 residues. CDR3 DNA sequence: TGTGCCTGGAGTTTGGCTTCTGGAAACACCATATATTTT. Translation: CAWSLASGNTIYF.

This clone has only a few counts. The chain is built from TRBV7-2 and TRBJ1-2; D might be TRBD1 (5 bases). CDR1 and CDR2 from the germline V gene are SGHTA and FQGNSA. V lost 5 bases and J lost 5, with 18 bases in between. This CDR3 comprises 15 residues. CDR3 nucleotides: TGTGCCAGCAGCCTCCAGGCGACAGAACCTTATGGCTACACCTTC. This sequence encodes CASSLQATEPYGYTF.

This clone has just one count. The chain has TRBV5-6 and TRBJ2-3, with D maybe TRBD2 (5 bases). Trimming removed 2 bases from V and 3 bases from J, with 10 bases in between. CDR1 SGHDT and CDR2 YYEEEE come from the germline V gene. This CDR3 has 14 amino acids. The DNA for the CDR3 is TGTGCCAGCAGCTTCGTTAGGAGGACAGATACGCAGTATTTT. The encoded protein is CASSFVRRTDTQYF.

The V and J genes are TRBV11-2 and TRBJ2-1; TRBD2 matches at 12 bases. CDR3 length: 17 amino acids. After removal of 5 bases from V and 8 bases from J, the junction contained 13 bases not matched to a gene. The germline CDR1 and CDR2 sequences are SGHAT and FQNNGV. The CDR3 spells CASSPRPPSGGAHEQFF. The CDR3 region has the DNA TGTGCCAGCAGCCCCCGTCCCCCTAGCGGGGGGGCCCATGAGCAGTTCTTC.

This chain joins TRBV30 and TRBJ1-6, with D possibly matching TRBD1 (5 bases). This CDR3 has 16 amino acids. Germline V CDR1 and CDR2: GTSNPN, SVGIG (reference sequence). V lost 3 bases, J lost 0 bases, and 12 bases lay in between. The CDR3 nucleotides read TGTGCCTGGAGACTAGCCGGGGGCTCCTATAATTCACCCCTCCACTTT. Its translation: CAWRLAGGSYNSPLHF. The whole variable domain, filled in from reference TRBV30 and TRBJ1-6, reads SQTIHQWPATLVQPVGSPLSLECTVEGTSNPNLYWYRQAAGRGLQLLFYSVGIGQISSEVPQNLSASRPQDRQFILSSKKLLLSDSGFYLCAWRLAGGSYNSPLHFGNGTRLTVT.

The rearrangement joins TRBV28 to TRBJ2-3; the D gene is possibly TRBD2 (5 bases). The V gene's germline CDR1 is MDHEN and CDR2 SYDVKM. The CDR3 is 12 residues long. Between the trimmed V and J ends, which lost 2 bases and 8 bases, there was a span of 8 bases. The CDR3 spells CASSLQRGTQYF. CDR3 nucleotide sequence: TGTGCCAGCAGTTTACAACGGGGTACGCAGTATTTT.

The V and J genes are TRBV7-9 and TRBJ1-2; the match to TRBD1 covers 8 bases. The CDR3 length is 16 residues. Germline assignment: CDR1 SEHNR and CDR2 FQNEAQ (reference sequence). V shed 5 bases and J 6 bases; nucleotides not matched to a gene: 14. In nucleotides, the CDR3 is TGTGCCAGCAGCCCCGGGACTCAATCAGGGGGCGATGGCTACACCTTC. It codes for CASSPGTQSGGDGYTF.

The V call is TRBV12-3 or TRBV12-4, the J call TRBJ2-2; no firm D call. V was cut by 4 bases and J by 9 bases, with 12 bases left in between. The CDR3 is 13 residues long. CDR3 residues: CASSSSVTWELFF. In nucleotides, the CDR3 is TGTGCCAGCAGTTCTAGTGTTACTTGGGAGCTGTTTTTT.

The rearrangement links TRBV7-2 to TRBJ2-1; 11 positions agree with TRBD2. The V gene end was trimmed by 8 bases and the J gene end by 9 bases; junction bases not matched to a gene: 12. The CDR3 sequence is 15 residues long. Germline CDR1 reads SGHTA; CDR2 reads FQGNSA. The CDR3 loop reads CASSSGVAGGVEQFF. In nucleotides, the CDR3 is TGTGCCAGCTCCTCCGGGGTAGCGGGAGGGGTTGAGCAGTTCTTC.

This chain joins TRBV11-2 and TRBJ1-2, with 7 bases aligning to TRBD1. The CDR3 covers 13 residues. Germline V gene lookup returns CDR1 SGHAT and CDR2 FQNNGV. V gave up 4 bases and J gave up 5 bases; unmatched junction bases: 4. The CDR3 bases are TGTGCCAGCAGCTCACAGGGGAGGTATGGCTACACCTTC. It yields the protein CASSSQGRYGYTF.

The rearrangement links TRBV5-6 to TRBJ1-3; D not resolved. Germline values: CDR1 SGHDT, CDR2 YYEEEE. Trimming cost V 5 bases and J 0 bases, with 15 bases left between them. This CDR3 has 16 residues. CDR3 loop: CASRFGGILSGNTIYF. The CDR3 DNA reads TGTGCCAGCAGGTTCGGCGGGATCCTCTCTGGAAACACCATATATTTT.

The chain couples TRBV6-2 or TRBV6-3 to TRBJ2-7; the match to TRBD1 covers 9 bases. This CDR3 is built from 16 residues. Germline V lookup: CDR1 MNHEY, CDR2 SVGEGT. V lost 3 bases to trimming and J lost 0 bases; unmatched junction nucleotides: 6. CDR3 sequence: CASSYGTGRLSYEQYF. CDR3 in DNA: TGTGCCAGCAGTTATGGGACAGGGAGACTCTCCTACGAGCAGTACTTC.

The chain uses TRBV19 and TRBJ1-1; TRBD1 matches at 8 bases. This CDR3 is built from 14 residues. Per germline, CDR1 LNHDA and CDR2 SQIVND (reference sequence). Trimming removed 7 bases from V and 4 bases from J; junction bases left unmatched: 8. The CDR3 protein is CASKEQGESTEAFF. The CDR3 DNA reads TGTGCCAGTAAGGAACAGGGGGAGTCCACTGAAGCTTTCTTT.

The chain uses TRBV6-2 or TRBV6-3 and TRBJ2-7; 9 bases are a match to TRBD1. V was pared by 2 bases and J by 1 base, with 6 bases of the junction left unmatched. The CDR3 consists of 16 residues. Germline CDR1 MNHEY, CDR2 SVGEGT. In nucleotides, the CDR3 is TGTGCCAGCAGTTACCCCACCGGGACAGGGTCCTACGAGCAGTACTTC. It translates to CASSYPTGTGSYEQYF.